Shown below are 27 T cell receptor beta chains from a single sample sequenced in a study of vaccination effects on CD4 cells after COVID-19. ViraFEST expansion of antigen-specific CD4+ T cells with viral peptide pools preceded sequencing. Cells that had been cultured for 10 days were the source of isolated CD4+ T cells. Documented for the person is a PCR-confirmed SARS-CoV-2 infection occurring between March and December 2020. The antigens for these receptors are not known. The protocol was immunoSEQ multiplex PCR, while the TCRdb copy is restricted to in-frame clones and leaves out a portion. Of under 55,000 clones in the sample, roughly four fifths were seen once. Source: CD4+ T cells from PBMCs cultured with a peptide pool, taken before COVID-19 vaccination. These receptor sequences come from a human donor who had a prior SARS-CoV-2 infection.

The chain employs TRBV10-3 and TRBJ2-7; no definite D call. Trimming cost V 0 bases and J 4 bases, with 4 bases left between them. Per the germline V gene, CDR1 is ENHRY and CDR2 is SYGVKD. The CDR3 is 12 amino acids. CDR3 sequence: CAISESRYEQYF. For the CDR3, the DNA is TGTGCCATCAGTGAGTCTCGGTACGAGCAGTACTTC.

This clone appeared a single time. The V gene is TRBV10-3, the J gene TRBJ1-6; the D gene is possibly TRBD1 (5 bases). CDR1 is ENHRY, CDR2 SYGVKD, per germline. The V end was cut by 4 bases, the J end by 10 bases, with 17 bases between. The CDR3 runs to 15 residues. The CDR3 sequence: CAISGFGTRGSPLHF. In DNA form, the CDR3 reads TGTGCCATCAGTGGTTTTGGGACTCGGGGATCACCCCTCCACTTT.

The sample holds one count of this clone. This rearrangement joins TRBV7-3 to TRBJ2-3; 9 positions agree with TRBD2. This CDR3 region has 16 residues. V lost 2 bases to trimming and J lost 3 bases; unmatched junction nucleotides: 6. Germline V lookup: CDR1 SGHTA, CDR2 FQGTGA. The CDR3 nucleotides read TGTGCCAGCAGCTTACGCGGGAGGGCCTTAACAGATACGCAGTATTTT. This sequence encodes CASSLRGRALTDTQYF.

The gene calls are TRBV7-3 and TRBJ2-7, with D perhaps matching TRBD2 (6 bases). CDR1 and CDR2 from the germline V gene are SGHTA and FQGTGA. V shed 3 bases and J shed 4 bases, with 10 bases lying between them. This CDR3 is 13 amino acids long. The CDR3 nucleotides are TGTGCCAGCAGCTTGAACGCGGGATACGAGCAGTACTTC. It yields the protein CASSLNAGYEQYF.

The V call is TRBV9, the J call TRBJ2-2; 8 bases are shared with TRBD2. Germline loops: CDR1 SGDLS, CDR2 YYNGEE. With 0 bases clipped from V and 5 bases from J, the junction kept 6 bases outside the gene matches. CDR3 size: 16 residues. The CDR3: CASSVEAGGQTGELFF. The CDR3 DNA sequence: TGTGCCAGCAGCGTAGAGGCGGGGGGACAAACCGGGGAGCTGTTTTTT.

The rearrangement joins TRBV4-3 to TRBJ2-5, with 7 nucleotides matching TRBD1. Losses at the gene ends were 0 bases for V and 5 bases for J; bases not matched to a gene: 9. The CDR3 contains 16 residues. Germline assignment: CDR1 LGHNA and CDR2 YSLEER. CDR3 nucleotide sequence: TGCGCCAGCAGCCAAGAACGTCGACAGGGCGGGGAGACCCAGTACTTC. Translated: CASSQERRQGGETQYF.

The CDR3 DNA reads as TGTGCCAGCAGCGTAGGCGGGACCGAGACCTACGAGCAGTACTTC. It translates to CASSVGGTETYEQYF. The rearrangement links TRBV9 to TRBJ2-7; TRBD2 might be the D (6 bases). V was shortened by 0 bases and J by 2 bases, with 12 bases between the two germline ends. Germline V gene lookup returns CDR1 SGDLS and CDR2 YYNGEE. The CDR3 contains 15 residues. Looking up the rest from reference TRBV9 and TRBJ2-7 gives the full variable domain: DSGVTQTPKHLITATGQRVTLRCSPRSGDLSVYWYQQSLDQGLQFLIQYYNGEERAKGNILERFSAQQFPDLHSELNLSSLELGDSALYFCASSVGGTETYEQYFGPGTRLTVT.

This sequence joins TRBV4-2 and TRBJ1-4, with a tentative D call TRBD1 (5 bases). Germline V CDR1 and CDR2: LGHNA, YNFKEQ. V lost 1 base, J lost 8 bases, and 14 bases lay in between. This CDR3 comprises 15 residues. The CDR3 nucleotides read TGTGCCAGCAGCCAAGTTAGCAGGGAGGGGGAAAAACTGTTTTTT. It is translated as CASSQVSREGEKLFF.

The gene calls are TRBV6-5 and TRBJ2-7; TRBD1 matches 8 bases. CDR1 MNHEY and CDR2 SVGAGI come from the germline V gene. J was trimmed by 7 bases and V by 4 bases; bases with no gene match: 12. This CDR3 contains 15 residues. The CDR3 is CASSFTGGMLGEQYF. CDR3 nucleotides: TGTGCCAGCAGTTTCACAGGGGGTATGCTGGGAGAGCAGTACTTC.

The gene calls are TRBV6-1 and TRBJ2-7; D not resolved. CDR1 is MNHNS, CDR2 SASEGT, per germline. Trimming cost V 3 bases and J 3 bases, with 3 bases left between them. The CDR3 is made up of 11 amino acids. CDR3 coding DNA: TGTGCCAGCAGTGACATCTACGAGCAGTACTTC. Its protein product is CASSDIYEQYF.

V usage is TRBV6-2 or TRBV6-3 and J usage is TRBJ2-5; 8 nucleotides match TRBD2. V lost 6 bases, J lost 7 bases, and 10 bases stayed unmatched. CDR1 is MNHEY and CDR2 is SVGEGT in the germline V gene. This CDR3 comprises 14 residues. CDR3 nucleotide sequence: TGTGCCAGCAGCCCCACCCGGGGGGGCGGGACCCAGTACTTC. Encoded protein: CASSPTRGGGTQYF.

J is TRBJ2-7 and V is TRBV14; D is possibly TRBD2 (6 bases). CDR3 length: 14 amino acids. Germline V gene lookup returns CDR1 SGHDN and CDR2 FVKESK. The ends were cut back, 1 base at V and 3 bases at J, with 10 bases in the middle. The CDR3 DNA is TGTGCCAGCAGCCAAGGCGGGACTCACTACGAGCAGTACTTC. Translation gives CASSQGGTHYEQYF.

The chain has TRBV6-5 and TRBJ2-7; possibly TRBD1 for D (6 bases). This CDR3 has 14 amino acids. Germline lookup yields CDR1 MNHEY and CDR2 SVGAGI. The V and J ends lost 6 bases and 1 base respectively, with 13 bases between them. CDR3 sequence reads: CASRLQGISYEQYF. CDR3 DNA: TGTGCCAGCAGACTGCAGGGGATATCCTACGAGCAGTACTTC.

J is TRBJ2-3 and V is TRBV19; 12 bases fit TRBD1. The germline V gene has CDR1 LNHDA and CDR2 SQIVND (reference sequence). Trimming took 9 bases from V and 1 from J; bases not matched to a gene: 8. The CDR3 extends over 16 amino acids. The CDR3 reads CASRDRGLGGTDTQYF. For the CDR3, the DNA is TGTGCCAGCCGGGACAGGGGGCTAGGCGGCACAGATACGCAGTATTTT. Full variable domain (remainder filled in from reference TRBV19 and TRBJ2-3): DGGITQSPKYLFRKEGQNVTLSCEQNLNHDAMYWYRQDPGQGLRLIYYSQIVNDFQKGDIAEGYSVSREKKESFPLTVTSAQKNPTAFYLCASRDRGLGGTDTQYFGPGTRLTVL.

The chain recombines TRBV6-5 with TRBJ2-2; weak D call: TRBD2 (6 bases). The CDR3 is made up of 15 amino acids. The V gene's germline CDR1 is MNHEY and CDR2 SVGAGI. Trimming removed 7 bases at V and 6 bases at J, with 18 bases between. The CDR3 here is CASKRDFTSAGELFF. In DNA, the CDR3 is TGTGCCAGCAAAAGGGACTTTACCTCTGCCGGGGAGCTGTTTTTT.

The chain carries TRBV7-2 and TRBJ2-1, with D perhaps matching TRBD1 (5 bases). Trimming shortened V by 0 bases and J by 12 bases, and 9 bases separated the two germline ends. Germline CDR1 SGHTA, CDR2 FQGNSA. This CDR3 comprises 12 residues. The CDR3 DNA sequence: TGTGCCAGCAGCTTAGCGCCCGACAGGCAGTTCTTC. Protein: CASSLAPDRQFF.

This rearrangement joins TRBV27 to TRBJ2-7, with TRBD2 identical over 12 bases. Germline CDR1 is MNHEY and CDR2 is SMNVEV (reference sequence). CDR3 length equals 15 residues. V lost 8 bases and J lost 4; bases outside the gene matches: 9. CDR3 sequence: CASRPLAGGPYEQYF. The CDR3 coding sequence is TGTGCCAGCCGACCCCTAGCGGGAGGGCCGTACGAGCAGTACTTC.

The CDR3, as DNA: TGTGCCAGCAGACTCCCAGGGGGCCGGGAGACCCAGTACTTC. Encoded protein: CASRLPGGRETQYF. This chain joins TRBV6-6 and TRBJ2-5; 8 bases map to TRBD1. The germline gives CDR1 MNHNY, CDR2 SVGAGI (reference sequence). The junction had 8 bases not matched to a gene; V was cut back by 6 bases and J by 5 bases. The CDR3 consists of 14 residues.

This chain uses TRBV3-1 (or the pseudogene TRBV3-2) with TRBJ2-1; 7 bases agree with TRBD2. This CDR3 has 16 amino acids. Germline V CDR1 and CDR2: LGHDT, YNNKEL (reference sequence). The junction had 8 bases not matched to a gene; V was cut back by 1 base and J by 5 bases. This CDR3 reads CASSQVILAAHNEQFF. For the CDR3, the DNA is TGTGCCAGCAGCCAAGTAATTCTAGCGGCCCACAATGAGCAGTTCTTC.

CDR3 sequence (DNA): TGCGCCAGCAGGTTACTTTCCAGAGGGTCGACTGAAGCTTTCTTT. Residues: CASRLLSRGSTEAFF. This rearrangement joins TRBV5-1 to TRBJ1-1, with no clear D. Per germline, CDR1 SGHRS and CDR2 YFSETQ. V was pared by 5 bases and J by 5 bases, with 19 bases between. This CDR3 comprises 15 residues.

V usage is TRBV7-8 and J usage is TRBJ2-7, with 9 nucleotides matching TRBD1. The CDR3 covers 13 residues. Germline trimming cut 5 bases from V and 7 bases from J; bases unmatched to any gene: 6. CDR1 is SGHVS, CDR2 FQNEAQ, per germline. CDR3 sequence: CASSPRQGGEQYF. In nucleotides, the CDR3 is TGTGCCAGCAGCCCCCGACAGGGGGGTGAGCAGTACTTC.

V gene TRBV20-1 combines with J gene TRBJ2-1; no clear D gene. Germline CDR1 DFQATT, CDR2 SNEGSKA (reference sequence). This CDR3 has 11 amino acids. V dropped 6 bases and J dropped 10 bases, with 13 bases sitting between them. DNA for the CDR3: TGCAGTGCCGCGGCGAGAGCCGAGCAGTTCTTC. Its protein product is CSAAARAEQFF.

The chain has TRBV18 and TRBJ1-2, with D uncertain. The CDR3 spans 15 residues. V was clipped by 2 bases and J by 2 bases, with 12 bases between them. The germline V gene has CDR1 KGHSH and CDR2 LQKENI. The chain's CDR3 is CASSPAALGNYGYTF. The CDR3 bases are TGTGCCAGCTCACCAGCCGCTTTGGGGAACTATGGCTACACCTTC.

The rearrangement uses TRBV11-3 and TRBJ2-7; possible D gene TRBD2, 5 bases. Trimming took off 3 bases at V and 6 bases at J, with 12 bases between the two ends. CDR1 and CDR2 (germline): SGHNT, YENEEA. This CDR3 region has 13 residues. The CDR3 region is CASSFSLGSEQYF. The CDR3 nucleotides read TGTGCCAGCAGCTTCTCACTAGGATCCGAGCAGTACTTC.

Notes on this clone: A read error may produce the germline difference seen at one junction end. The V call is TRBV12-3 or TRBV12-4, the J call TRBJ2-7; 7 bases are a match to TRBD1. CDR3 size: 13 residues. The CDR3 protein is CASSPGTAPGGNF. For the CDR3, the DNA is TGTGCCAGCAGTCCTGGGACAGCGCCTGGGGGAAACTTC.

V and J are TRBV19 and TRBJ1-1; unclear D gene. In germline, CDR1 is LNHDA, CDR2 SQIVND (reference sequence). This CDR3 region has 13 residues. Trimming stripped 6 bases from V and 2 bases from J, with 10 bases between. The CDR3 region is CASRPPGNTEAFF. CDR3 bases: TGTGCCAGTAGGCCGCCAGGTAACACTGAAGCTTTCTTT. Full variable domain (outside the CDR3, taken from reference TRBV19 and TRBJ1-1): DGGITQSPKYLFRKEGQNVTLSCEQNLNHDAMYWYRQDPGQGLRLIYYSQIVNDFQKGDIAEGYSVSREKKESFPLTVTSAQKNPTAFYLCASRPPGNTEAFFGQGTRLTVV.

The chain combines TRBV5-6 with TRBJ2-7; D may be TRBD2 (6 bases). Per germline, CDR1 SGHDT and CDR2 YYEEEE. The CDR3 is 14 amino acids. V dropped 8 bases and J dropped 6 bases, with 21 bases sitting between them. CDR3 region: CASSGGFLVAEQYF. The CDR3 region has the DNA TGTGCCAGTAGTGGGGGGTTCTTAGTCGCCGAGCAGTACTTC.